A single sample gave rise to the 15 T cell receptor beta chains below, sequenced in a study of shared clonotypes between healthy human individuals. Assay used: immunoSEQ multiplex PCR; TCRdb lists only in-frame clones, some missing. Of about a million clones in the sample, around 75% were seen once. The sequenced material came from memory CD4+ T cells sorted from blood. Subset of the sample: CD45RA-negative fraction. These receptors were taken from a man between 18 and 29 years old in good health.

The chain uses TRBV18 and TRBJ1-2; 8 nucleotides agree with TRBD1. Per germline, CDR1 KGHSH and CDR2 LQKENI. The CDR3 is 14 amino acids. J lost 6 bases, V lost 6 bases, and 9 bases had no gene match. The CDR3 DNA reads as TGTGCCAGCTCCCAAAAGCAGGGGGCGGATGGCTACACCTTC. Amino acids: CASSQKQGADGYTF. The variable domain in full, completed from reference TRBV18 and TRBJ1-2, reads NAGVMQNPRHLVRRRGQEARLRCSPMKGHSHVYWYRQLPEEGLKFMVYLQKENIIDESGMPKERFSAEFPKEGPSILRIQQVVRGDSAAYFCASSQKQGADGYTFGSGTRLTVV.

This clone showed up just a few times. The rearrangement uses TRBV6-1 and TRBJ1-6, with a possible D match to TRBD1 (6 bases). CDR1 is MNHNS and CDR2 is SASEGT in the germline V gene. The CDR3 extends over 13 amino acids. Trimming cost V 9 bases and J 5 bases, with 11 bases left between them. This CDR3 is CASHRVNNSPLHF. CDR3 coding DNA: TGTGCCAGTCACAGGGTTAATAATTCACCCCTCCACTTT.

The chain is built from TRBV7-2 and TRBJ2-7; 7 bases align to TRBD1. Trimming cost V 5 bases and J 1 base; bases outside gene matches: 11. The CDR3 is 16 residues long. Germline V gives CDR1 SGHTA, CDR2 FQGNSA. The CDR3 nucleotides read TGTGCCAGCAGCCACCTAGGGGGCCCTGGATCCTACGAGCAGTACTTC. Protein: CASSHLGGPGSYEQYF. Full variable domain (remainder filled in from reference TRBV7-2 and TRBJ2-7): GAGVSQSPSNKVTEKGKDVELRCDPISGHTALYWYRQSLGQGLEFLIYFQGNSAPDKSGLPSDRFSAERTGGSVSTLTIQRTQQEDSAVYLCASSHLGGPGSYEQYFGPGTRLTVT.

J is TRBJ1-3 and V is TRBV5-6; D is perhaps TRBD1 (6 bases). This CDR3 spans 15 amino acids. Germline V gene data show CDR1 as SGHDT and CDR2 as YYEEEE. Trimming cost V 4 bases and J 4 bases, with 15 bases left between them. CDR3 in DNA: TGTGCCAGCAGCCCTCTCGGGGGGGCGGGAAACACCATATATTTT. Translated: CASSPLGGAGNTIYF.

Comment on this clone: Other DNA variants within this sample encode the same CDR3. V gene TRBV10-1 combines with J gene TRBJ2-5; 7 nucleotides match TRBD2. The CDR3 totals 12 residues. With 4 bases clipped from V and 5 bases from J, the junction kept 1 base outside the gene matches. CDR1 is WNHNN and CDR2 is SYGVQD in the germline V gene (reference sequence). In DNA, the CDR3 is TGCGCCAGCAGTGCCGGGGGGGAGACCCAGTACTTC. Translation gives CASSAGGETQYF.

The V and J genes are TRBV14 and TRBJ1-6; possible D gene TRBD1, 5 bases. The CDR3 is 17 residues long. The germline CDR1 and CDR2 sequences are SGHDN and FVKESK. V was cut by 1 base and J by 10 bases, with 20 bases left in between. The CDR3 nucleotides read TGTGCCAGCAGCCAAGCTGGGGGGGGAGCCCCTAGCTCACCCCTCCACTTT. Encoded protein: CASSQAGGGAPSSPLHF.

Turning to this clone: The junction does not match germline at one end; this may be a read error. The genes are TRBV30 and TRBJ1-5; D gene ambiguous. Germline CDR1 reads GTSNPN; CDR2 reads SVGIG (reference sequence). This CDR3 comprises 13 residues. In nucleotides, the CDR3 is TGTGCCTTGAGTGAGAGAGCCAATCAGCCCCAGCATTTT. It yields the protein CALSERANQPQHF.

The V call is TRBV28, the J call TRBJ1-1; a weak D match, TRBD1 (6 bases). The germline CDR1 and CDR2 sequences are MDHEN and SYDVKM. The CDR3 consists of 15 residues. Trimming stripped 5 bases from V and 4 bases from J, with 17 bases between. CDR3 sequence reads: CASSMAFRGTTEAFF. CDR3 nucleotides: TGTGCCAGCAGTATGGCTTTCAGGGGTACCACTGAAGCTTTCTTT.

V is TRBV6-4 and J is TRBJ2-3; 8 positions match TRBD2. This CDR3 has 16 amino acids. Germline CDR1 is MRHNA and CDR2 is SNTAGT. V was clipped by 6 bases and J by 2 bases; unmatched bases: 10. CDR3 amino acids: CASSYRSGVSTDTQYF. The CDR3 region has the DNA TGTGCCAGCAGCTATCGTAGCGGGGTCTCCACAGATACGCAGTATTTT.

This CDR3 is CATSRQWDSGGSKNIQYF. CDR3 in DNA: TGTGCCACCAGCAGACAATGGGACTCCGGAGGGTCCAAAAACATTCAGTACTTC. The chain employs TRBV15 and TRBJ2-4, with D possibly TRBD2 on 6 matching bases. Germline CDR1 reads LNHNV; CDR2 reads YYDKDF (reference sequence). Trimming shortened V by 2 bases and J by 2 bases, and 19 bases separated the two germline ends. The CDR3 length is 18 residues.

This sequence joins TRBV7-2 and TRBJ2-2; tentative D call: TRBD1 (5 bases). The germline V and J ends were trimmed by 5 bases and 8 bases, with 15 bases remaining between them. This CDR3 region has 14 residues. Germline V lookup: CDR1 SGHTA, CDR2 FQGNSA. The CDR3 protein is CASSLSSGWGELFF. For the CDR3, the DNA is TGTGCCAGCAGCCTCAGCTCAGGGTGGGGGGAGCTGTTTTTT.

This clone was detected a few times. J is TRBJ1-2 and V is TRBV25-1; weak D call: TRBD1 (5 bases). The CDR3 loop spans 13 amino acids. V was shortened by 4 bases and J by 3 bases, with 9 bases between the two germline ends. The germline gives CDR1 MGHDK, CDR2 SYGVNS. The CDR3 DNA reads TGTGCCAGCAGTGGGGGACTGCACTATGGCTACACCTTC. It specifies CASSGGLHYGYTF.

This chain uses TRBV5-1 with TRBJ1-1; 7 bases agree with TRBD1. CDR1 and CDR2 (germline): SGHRS, YFSETQ. This CDR3 is 15 amino acids long. Trimming at V came to 0 bases and at J to 8 bases, leaving 10 bases not matched to a gene. The CDR3 reads CASSLGTGMSHEAFF. In DNA, the CDR3 is TGCGCCAGCAGCTTGGGGACAGGCATGTCCCACGAAGCTTTCTTT. Supplemented by reference TRBV5-1 and TRBJ1-1, the full variable domain reads KAGVTQTPRYLIKTRGQQVTLSCSPISGHRSVSWYQQTPGQGLQFLFEYFSETQRNKGNFPGRFSGRQFSNSRSEMNVSTLELGDSALYLCASSLGTGMSHEAFFGQGTRLTVV.

This clone turned up a few times. The chain combines TRBV19 with TRBJ2-6; D unclear. The CDR3 is 15 residues long. V was cut by 7 bases and J by 1 base, with 11 bases left in between. The germline CDR1 and CDR2 sequences are LNHDA and SQIVND (reference sequence). Here the CDR3 DNA reads TGTGCCAGTACCATGGAAGGGTCTGGGGCCAACGTCCTGACTTTC. Translation: CASTMEGSGANVLTF.

J is TRBJ2-2 and V is TRBV6-1, with D tentatively TRBD1 (5 bases). The CDR3 covers 14 residues. V was cut by 1 base and J by 6 bases, with 9 bases left in between. Per the germline V gene, CDR1 is MNHNS and CDR2 is SASEGT. The CDR3 region is CASSEGGRAGELFF. CDR3 coding DNA: TGTGCCAGCAGTGAAGGGGGCAGGGCCGGGGAGCTGTTTTTT.